This T cell receptor (beta chain) was obtained from a study of Ad26.COV2.S vaccination and SARS-CoV-2 variants. The CDR3 is 14 residues long. The germline gives CDR1 KGHDR, CDR2 SFDVKD. Deletions cut 8 bases from V and 1 base from J, with 12 bases between. Clones were read by immunoSEQ multiplex PCR, and TCRdb kept only the in-frame ones, dropping some. Of approximately 450,000 clones listed, roughly 90% are singletons. Documented treatment: 15 to 20 received Ad26.COV2.S at low or high dose, single or two shots; several received placebo; per-sample allocation not given. Sample collection was performed on day 63 after the first vaccine or placebo injection.

The source material was peripheral blood, sampled in a trial of Ad26.COV2.S vaccine versus placebo. The V and J genes are TRBV24-1 and TRBJ2-3; weak D call: TRBD2 (5 bases). The TCR was taken from a person aged 18 to 59 who received the Ad26.COV2.S COVID-19 vaccine or a placebo. CDR3 bases: TGTGCCACCATTTCCGGGGAACGCACAGATACGCAGTATTTT. Translating it yields CATISGERTDTQYF.